A few counts support the clone carrying this TCR beta chain. The data originate from a study of tumor-infiltrating lymphocytes in localized non-small cell lung cancer. Germline V gene sequence: CDR1 MDHEN, CDR2 SYDVKM. Trimming stripped 8 bases from V and 0 bases from J, with 13 bases between. CDR3 length equals 15 residues. The method was immunoSEQ multiplex PCR; TCRdb's version includes in-frame clones alone and lacks a portion of them. Found here are around 8,900 clones, roughly 70% of them singletons; the top ten hold roughly 15%. V and J are TRBV28 and TRBJ1-4, with D possibly TRBD1 on 5 matching bases. This clonotype was sampled from a human donor with non-small cell lung cancer. The specimen was lung tumor tissue. The CDR3 nucleotides read TGTGCCAGCGTCAGACAGCTTTCAACTAATGAAAAACTGTTTTTT. Its translation: CASVRQLSTNEKLFF.